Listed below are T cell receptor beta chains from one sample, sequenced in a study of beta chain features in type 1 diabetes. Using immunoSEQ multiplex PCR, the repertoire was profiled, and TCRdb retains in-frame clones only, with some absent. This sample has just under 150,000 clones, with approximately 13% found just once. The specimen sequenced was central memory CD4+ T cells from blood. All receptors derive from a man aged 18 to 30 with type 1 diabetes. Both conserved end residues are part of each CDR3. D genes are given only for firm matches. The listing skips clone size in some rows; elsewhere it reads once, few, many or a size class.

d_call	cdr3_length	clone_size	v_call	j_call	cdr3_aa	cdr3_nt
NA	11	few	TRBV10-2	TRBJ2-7	CASSQNYEQYF	TGCGCCAGCAGTCAGAACTACGAGCAGTACTTC
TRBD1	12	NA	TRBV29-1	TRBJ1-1	CSASGTVTEAFF	TGCAGCGCCTCCGGGACAGTCACTGAAGCTTTCTTT
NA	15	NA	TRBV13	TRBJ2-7	CASSRTRGGSYEQYF	TGTGCCAGCAGCCGCACCCGAGGGGGTTCCTACGAGCAGTACTTC
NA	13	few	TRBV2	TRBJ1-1	CASLGVVNTEAFF	TGTGCCAGCTTAGGGGTAGTGAACACTGAAGCTTTCTTT
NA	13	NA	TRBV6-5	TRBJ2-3	CASSSLTGATQYF	TGTGCCAGCAGTTCCTTGACAGGTGCTACGCAGTATTTT
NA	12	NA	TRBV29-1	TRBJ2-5	CSVGGIQETQYF	TGCAGCGTTGGGGGAATTCAAGAGACCCAGTACTTC
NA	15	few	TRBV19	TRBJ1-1	CASSPADRGDTEAFF	TGTGCCAGTAGCCCCGCGGATCGTGGGGACACTGAAGCTTTCTTT
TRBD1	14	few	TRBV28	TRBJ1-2	CASGRTGGSLGYTF	TGTGCCAGCGGAAGGACAGGGGGGTCTCTTGGCTACACCTTC
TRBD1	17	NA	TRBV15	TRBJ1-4	CATSRDPRAGGGEKLFF	TGTGCCACCAGCAGAGATCCGAGGGCAGGGGGAGGTGAAAAACTGTTTTTT
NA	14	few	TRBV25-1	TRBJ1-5	CASSESVGGQPQHF	TGTGCCAGCAGTGAATCTGTAGGCGGTCAGCCCCAGCATTTT
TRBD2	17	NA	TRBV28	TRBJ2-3	CASTPAGAGYRTDTQYF	TGTGCCAGCACCCCAGCGGGAGCGGGGTATCGCACAGATACGCAGTATTTT
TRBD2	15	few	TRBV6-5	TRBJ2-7	CASSVQSGSSYEQYF	TGTGCCAGCAGTGTACAAAGCGGGAGCTCCTACGAGCAGTACTTC
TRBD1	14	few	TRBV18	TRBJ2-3	CASSGQDSTDTQYF	TGTGCCAGCTCGGGACAGGATAGCACAGATACGCAGTATTTT
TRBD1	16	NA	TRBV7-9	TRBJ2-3	CASSLVKGQRTDTQYF	TGTGCCAGCAGCTTAGTGAAGGGACAGCGCACAGATACGCAGTATTTT
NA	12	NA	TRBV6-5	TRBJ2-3	CASSPSGDTQYF	TGTGCCAGCAGTCCTTCTGGAGATACGCAGTATTTT
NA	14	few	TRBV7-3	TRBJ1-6	CASSLRGNNSPLHF	TGTGCCAGCAGCTTACGAGGGAATAATTCACCCCTCCACTTT
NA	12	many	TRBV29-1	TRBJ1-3	CSVEGNGNTIYF	TGCAGCGTTGAAGGGAACGGAAACACCATATATTTT
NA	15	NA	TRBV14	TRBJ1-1	CASSRGGRMNTEAFF	TGTGCCAGCAGCCGTGGGGGCCGTATGAACACTGAAGCTTTCTTT
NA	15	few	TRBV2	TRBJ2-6	CASSPTLPGANVLTF	TGTGCCAGCAGCCCCACACTACCAGGGGCCAACGTCCTGACTTTC
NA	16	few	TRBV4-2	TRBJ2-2	CASSQPNRGGTGELFF	TGTGCCAGCAGCCAACCCAACAGGGGAGGCACCGGGGAGCTGTTTTTT
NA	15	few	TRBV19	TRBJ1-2	CASRLLPRGHYGYTF	TGTGCCAGTAGACTCTTACCCAGGGGACACTATGGCTACACCTTC
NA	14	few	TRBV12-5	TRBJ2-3	CASGVDSTRDTQYF	TGTGCTAGTGGTGTTGATAGCACGAGAGATACGCAGTATTTT
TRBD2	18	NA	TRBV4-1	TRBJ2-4	CASSQDHEAGGPKPIQYF	TGCGCCAGCAGCCAAGATCATGAAGCGGGGGGGCCCAAACCCATTCAGTACTTC